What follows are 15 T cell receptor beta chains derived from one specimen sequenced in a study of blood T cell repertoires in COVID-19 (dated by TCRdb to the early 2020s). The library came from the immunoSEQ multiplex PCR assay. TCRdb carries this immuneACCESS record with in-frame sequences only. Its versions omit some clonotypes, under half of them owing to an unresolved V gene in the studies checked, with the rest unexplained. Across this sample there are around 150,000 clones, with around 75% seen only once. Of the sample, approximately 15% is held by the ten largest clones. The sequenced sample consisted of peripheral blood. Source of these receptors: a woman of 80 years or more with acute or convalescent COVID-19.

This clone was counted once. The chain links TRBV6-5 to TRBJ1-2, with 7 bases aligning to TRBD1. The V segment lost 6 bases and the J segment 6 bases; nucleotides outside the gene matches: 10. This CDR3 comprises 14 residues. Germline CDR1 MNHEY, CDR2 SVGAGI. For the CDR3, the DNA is TGTGCCAGCAGCTACACTGGACAGGCGGATGGCTACACCTTC. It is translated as CASSYTGQADGYTF.

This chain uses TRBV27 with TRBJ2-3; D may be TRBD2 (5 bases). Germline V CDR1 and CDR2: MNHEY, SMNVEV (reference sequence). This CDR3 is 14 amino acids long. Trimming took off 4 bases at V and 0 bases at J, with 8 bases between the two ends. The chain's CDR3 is CASSSGWSTDTQYF. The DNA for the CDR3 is TGTGCCAGCAGTTCGGGATGGAGCACAGATACGCAGTATTTT.

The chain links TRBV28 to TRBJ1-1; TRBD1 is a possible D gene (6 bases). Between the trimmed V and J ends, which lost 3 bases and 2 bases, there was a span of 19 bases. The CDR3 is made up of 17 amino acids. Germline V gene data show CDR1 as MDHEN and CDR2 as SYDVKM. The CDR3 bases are TGTGCCAGCAGTTTCAGGGTTCGGGGGGCGCGAAACACTGAAGCTTTCTTT. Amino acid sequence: CASSFRVRGARNTEAFF.

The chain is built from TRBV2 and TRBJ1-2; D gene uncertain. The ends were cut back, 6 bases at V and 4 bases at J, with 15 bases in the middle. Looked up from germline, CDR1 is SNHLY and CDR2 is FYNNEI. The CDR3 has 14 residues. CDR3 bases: TGTGCCAGCAGCGGCCTCCGGAGATTCTATGGCTACACCTTC. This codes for CASSGLRRFYGYTF.

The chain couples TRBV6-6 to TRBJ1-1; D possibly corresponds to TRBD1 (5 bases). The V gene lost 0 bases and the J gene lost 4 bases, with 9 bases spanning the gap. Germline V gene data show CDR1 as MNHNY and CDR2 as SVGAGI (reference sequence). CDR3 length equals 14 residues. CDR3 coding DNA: TGTGCCAGCAGTTACTCTTCGCAGGGCACTGAAGCTTTCTTT. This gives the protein CASSYSSQGTEAFF.

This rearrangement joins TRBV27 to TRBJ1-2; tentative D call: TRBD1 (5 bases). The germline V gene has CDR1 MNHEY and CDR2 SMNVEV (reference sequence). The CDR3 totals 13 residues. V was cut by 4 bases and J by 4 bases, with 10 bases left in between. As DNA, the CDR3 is TGTGCCAGCAGTTCCAGGGAGGCCTATGGCTACACCTTC. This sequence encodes CASSSREAYGYTF.

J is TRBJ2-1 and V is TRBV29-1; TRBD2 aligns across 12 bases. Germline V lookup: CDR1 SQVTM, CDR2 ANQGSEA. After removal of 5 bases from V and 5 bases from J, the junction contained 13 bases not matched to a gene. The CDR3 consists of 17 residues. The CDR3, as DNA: TGCAGCGTTCGGACAGGGCTAACTAGCGGGAGGAACAATGAGCAGTTCTTC. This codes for CSVRTGLTSGRNNEQFF.

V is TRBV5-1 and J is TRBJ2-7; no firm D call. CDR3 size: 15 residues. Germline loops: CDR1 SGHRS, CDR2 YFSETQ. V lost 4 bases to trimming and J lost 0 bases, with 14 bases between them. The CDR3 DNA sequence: TGCGCCAGCAGCACCTCGACTGGTAGCTCCTACGAGCAGTACTTC. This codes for CASSTSTGSSYEQYF.

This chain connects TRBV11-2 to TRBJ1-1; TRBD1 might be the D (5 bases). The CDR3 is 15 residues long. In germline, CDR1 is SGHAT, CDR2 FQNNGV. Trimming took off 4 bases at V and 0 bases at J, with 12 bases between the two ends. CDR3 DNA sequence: TGTGCCAGCAGCTCACAGGTTTTAATGAACACTGAAGCTTTCTTT. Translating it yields CASSSQVLMNTEAFF.

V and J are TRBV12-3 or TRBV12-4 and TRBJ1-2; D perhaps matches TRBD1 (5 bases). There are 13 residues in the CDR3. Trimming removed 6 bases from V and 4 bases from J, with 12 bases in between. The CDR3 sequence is CASSLDTTYGYTF. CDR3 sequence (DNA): TGTGCCAGCAGCCTGGACACCACCTATGGCTACACCTTC.

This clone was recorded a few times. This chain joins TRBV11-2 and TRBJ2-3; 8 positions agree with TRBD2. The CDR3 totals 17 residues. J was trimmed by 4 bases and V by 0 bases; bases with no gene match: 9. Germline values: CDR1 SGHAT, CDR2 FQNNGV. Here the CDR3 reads CASSLDLAVAGPDTQYF. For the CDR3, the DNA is TGTGCCAGCAGCTTAGATCTGGCGGTAGCGGGACCAGATACGCAGTATTTT.

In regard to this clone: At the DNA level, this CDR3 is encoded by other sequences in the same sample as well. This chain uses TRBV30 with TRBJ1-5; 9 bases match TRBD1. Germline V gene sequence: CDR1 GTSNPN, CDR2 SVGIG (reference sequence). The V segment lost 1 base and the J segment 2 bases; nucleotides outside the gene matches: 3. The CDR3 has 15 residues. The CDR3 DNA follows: TGTGCCTGGAGTGCCGGGACAGGGCGCAATCAGCCCCAGCATTTT. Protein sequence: CAWSAGTGRNQPQHF.

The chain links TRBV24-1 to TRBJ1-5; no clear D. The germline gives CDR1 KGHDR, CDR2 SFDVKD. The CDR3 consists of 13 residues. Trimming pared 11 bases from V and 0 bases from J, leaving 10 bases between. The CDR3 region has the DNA TGTGCCATACAGCGGAATAGCAATCAGCCCCAGCATTTT. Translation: CAIQRNSNQPQHF.

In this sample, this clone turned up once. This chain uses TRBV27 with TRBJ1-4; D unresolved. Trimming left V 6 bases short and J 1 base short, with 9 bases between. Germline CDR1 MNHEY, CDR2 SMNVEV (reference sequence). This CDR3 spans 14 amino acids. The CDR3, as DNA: TGTGCCAGCAGCCGCCGGGGAACTAATGAAAAACTGTTTTTT. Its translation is CASSRRGTNEKLFF.

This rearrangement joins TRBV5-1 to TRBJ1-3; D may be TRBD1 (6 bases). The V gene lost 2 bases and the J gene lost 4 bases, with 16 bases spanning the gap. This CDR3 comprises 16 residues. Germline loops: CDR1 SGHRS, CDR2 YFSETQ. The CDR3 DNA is TGCGCCAGCAGCTTAACAGGGTCTGTGGGAGGAAACACCATATATTTT. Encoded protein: CASSLTGSVGGNTIYF.